This T cell receptor (beta chain) came from a study of cytomegalovirus exposure and HLA in healthy donors (dated by TCRdb to about 2017). Background on the whole study: According to an earlier analysis of around 600 of the donors, some 180 million T cells yielded 117 million unique TCR beta sequences and 276 Gb of sequence data. A later analysis re-analyzed previously published TCR beta repertoires from roughly 630 donors and added high-resolution HLA genotyping to study TCR occurrence patterns. Typing coverage differed by locus: A, B, C, DRB1 and DQB1 were typed in about 620-630 donors, DQA1 in 500 to 550, DPA1 in around 610, and DPB1 in 472. Class I and class II HLA loci were covered by the typing at four-digit resolution. Among the roughly 400 genotyped donors, approximately 76% belonged to the genetic ancestry cluster associated with self-reported Caucasian donors. About 280 gigabases of sequencing data and 75 million to 85 million unique TCR sequences made up an early release that covered about 640 HLA-typed donors. A later genetic analysis used genome-wide SNP genotypes for 398 of the 666 donors, treating that subset as a discovery cohort. To predict cytomegalovirus infection status, the study combined high-throughput TCR immunosequencing, statistical association of individual TCRs with disease status, and machine learning. The aim of the study was to test whether cataloging public T cell receptors could identify signatures of past pathogen exposure. To decide whether each TCR beta V gene segment behaved as functional or pseudogenic, an earlier analysis of some 580 of the donors relied on high-throughput TCR beta sequencing. In the later analysis, no new phenotypic data were used to find candidate immune exposures; instead, reliance was placed on TCR beta sequences and their occurrence across donors. On average, roughly 240,000 unique TCR beta nucleotide sequences were sequenced per donor among 350 to 400 genotyped donors of the cohort, with around 19% of those sequences being non-productive. A separate validation cohort of 100 to 150 different subjects was used in addition to the approximately 700-subject first cohort. Donor age, sex, ethnicity and CMV serostatus were compiled alongside the repertoire data. A handful of DR-DQ haplotypes were handled as single units for association and clustering because linkage in the cohort was strong. All discovery cohort repertoires had been generated using a single sequencing platform. The T cell repertoires of 666 subjects were profiled by immunosequencing and related to cytomegalovirus serostatus.

The cohort comprised some 680 healthy bone marrow donors. At the time of sampling, every cohort member was nominally healthy, though immune exposures that went unrecorded were likely present. The donor tested CMV seronegative, placing the donor among the 352 seronegative members of the cohort. A peripheral blood sample was collected from each donor, and TCR beta sequencing was performed on peripheral blood mononuclear cells. The Qiagen DNeasy Blood Extraction Kit was used to extract genomic DNA from the blood cell samples. Receptor libraries were prepared by the immunoSEQ multiplex PCR assay. A mixture of 60 forward primers for TCR Vbeta segments and 13 reverse primers for TCR Jbeta segments was used in the multiplex PCR. Amplification of the CDR3 region of rearranged TCR beta genes was performed with a multiplex PCR assay on genomic DNA. The amplified TCR beta libraries were sequenced on the Illumina HiSeq System as 87-base-pair reads. Under the source paper's analysis protocol: Across the roughly 700 repertoires, a later analysis counted approximately 83 million unique TCR beta chains, around 10 million of which were shared by at least two donors. To remove PCR and sequencing errors, raw reads were error-corrected and collapsed into unique sequences using a nearest-neighbor algorithm that merged closely related sequences. CDR3 sequences were aligned to IMGT reference sequences to assign V, D and J gene segments. Each retained sequence needed at least a six-nucleotide match to both a V gene segment and a J gene segment. A rearrangement was called productive if the CDR3 had no stop codons and remained in frame with V and J, and every other rearrangement was called non-productive. CDR3 was defined by IMGT convention, running from the second conserved V-encoded cysteine to the conserved J-encoded phenylalanine. The earlier analysis of 587 of the donors excluded sequences that lacked an unambiguous match to a single V gene segment. An earlier analysis of about 600 of the donors called V segments functional above 56.7% productive rearrangements and segregating when the between-donor standard deviation exceeded 5%. A statistical classification framework was built for diagnosing cytomegalovirus status from the catalog of TCR beta chain sequences. V and J gene assignment, in a later analysis, came from comparing TCR nucleotide sequences with IMGT/GENE-DB human TR gene sequences. A later analysis assigned CDR3 sequences and most-parsimonious VDJ recombination scenarios with the TCRdist pipeline. In a later analysis, each TCR beta chain was defined by its CDR3 amino acid sequence together with its V-gene family, and reads lacking a unique V-gene family were excluded. A later analysis removed 592 highly shared, low-generation-probability nucleotide sequences to deal with suspected cross-contamination and a sequencing artifact. In a later analysis, a clonal expansion index for each public chain was calculated from normalized within-repertoire ranks of inferred template counts. Generation probabilities in a later analysis came from a VDJ recombination model fitted to out-of-frame rearrangements, and those results were checked against IGoR. Hypergeometric tests were used in a later analysis to score TCR-TCR, TCR-HLA and TCR-CMV co-occurrence, with a repertoire-size bias correction applied to the TCR pairs. In a later analysis, false discovery rates were estimated by permuting HLA or CMV assignments 20 times. In a later analysis, co-occurring TCRs were grouped using DBSCAN, with TCRdist sequence similarity added in when clustering inside HLA-allele-positive subsets. For co-occurrence clustering, repertoires with fewer than 30,000 or more than 120,000 public chains were excluded, along with several repertoires with anomalous nucleotide sharing. TCRdb provides this immuneACCESS table in a form limited to in-frame rearrangements. Some clones are lacking; in checked studies, under half of them reflect an unresolved V gene, and why the rest are absent is not known. The D gene and trimming were derived from the DNA, and the V and J assignments and clone size from that table. This sample holds about 200,000 clones; roughly 84% were observed only once. Of the sample, 1.7% is held by the ten largest clones.

Taken from the germline V gene (reference sequence), the CDR1 and CDR2 loops are SGHNT and YYREEE. Germline trimming: 7 bases from V, 3 bases from J; junction bases outside gene matches: 10. The CDR3 covers 15 residues, taking in both the cysteine and the phenylalanine. Left in the record is the CDR3 DNA by itself, 45 bases read in frame from the first base. The study at large found these results: An association between a missense DCLRE1C variant and V-gene and J-gene trimming of TCR beta chains was found in a later genetic analysis and replicated in an independent cohort. Linkage disequilibrium might explain the correlated functional status among segregating V segments, but an unknown experimental factor could not be ruled out. In vitro tests confirmed that a few of the cytomegalovirus-associated TCR beta chains recognize cytomegalovirus antigens. When HLA alleles, especially DR and DQ, strongly co-occurred, attributing TCR associations to individual alleles was difficult. Most TCR sequences were seen in very few donors, while some public TCRs were found in many individuals. The study gave a list of over 150 TCR beta chains associated with cytomegalovirus. According to a later analysis, TCR association rates differed among HLA loci, with DRB1 alleles showing the most associated TCRs and HLA-C alleles showing the fewest. In a later analysis, several top co-occurrence clusters were reported to appear linked to parvovirus B19, influenza, CMV and Epstein-Barr virus. In a later analysis, HLA-associated TCR beta chains showed more clonal expansion and lower generation probabilities than non-associated chains that were equally common. Roughly uniform sequencing depth across donors was assumed in presence/absence analyses, although this assumption may not hold. A further reported finding was that TCR beta sequences accurately predicted the HLA-A and HLA-B alleles for most subjects in the first cohort. For the cohort, immune exposure information was limited to CMV serostatus. The authors suggested that the approach could potentially be generalized to other disease states and immunological phenotypes. Some IMGT-functional V segments, including TRBV6-2 and TRBV6-3, could not be distinguished by the 87-base-pair reads and were therefore excluded. At a false discovery rate of 0.05, a later analysis linked about 17,000 TCR beta sequences to specific HLA alleles. In an earlier analysis of about 550 of the donors, most TCR beta V segments were observed in productive rearrangements about 90% or about 30% of the time, broadly matching IMGT annotations. According to a later analysis, most CMV-associated TCR beta chains appeared to be HLA-restricted, and the HLA associations seemed to be driven largely by CMV exposure. The cohort was sequenced for TCR beta chains only, and without alpha or paired-chain data the features that could be detected were limited. A cluster of highly shared sequence variants was judged likely to be a technical artifact of the sequencing pipeline. The earlier analysis of approximately 540 of the donors excluded 15 to 20 rarely observed V segments, including chromosome 9 orphons, because counts were too low. HLA typing was unavailable for some donors at each locus, so association tests used only the typed subset. A later genetic analysis reported fewer N-insertions in productive TCRs among donors in an Asian-associated ancestry cluster than the roughly 720-donor mean. In both the original and validation cohorts, the classifier was reported to diagnose cytomegalovirus status with high specificity and sensitivity.

Notes on this clone: Its antigen is currently not known. Per-base quality was not reported, and no clone a single base away is much larger than it.

This TCR derives from a man aged 50 to 59 in good health and CMV-seronegative. The source material was PBMCs. The rearrangement joined TRBV5-4 to TRBJ1-2, with 9 bases aligning to TRBD1. The DNA reads TGTGCCAGCGGATCGAACAGGGGGCCAGACTATGGCTACACCTTC. This translates into CASGSNRGPDYGYTF. With all but the CDR3 taken from the reference TRBV5-4 and TRBJ1-2 genes, the full variable domain is: ETGVTQSPTHLIKTRGQQVTLRCSSQSGHNTVSWYQQALGQGPQFIFQYYREEENGRGNFPPRFSGLQFPNYSSELNVNALELDDSALYLCASGSNRGPDYGYTFGSGTRLTVV.